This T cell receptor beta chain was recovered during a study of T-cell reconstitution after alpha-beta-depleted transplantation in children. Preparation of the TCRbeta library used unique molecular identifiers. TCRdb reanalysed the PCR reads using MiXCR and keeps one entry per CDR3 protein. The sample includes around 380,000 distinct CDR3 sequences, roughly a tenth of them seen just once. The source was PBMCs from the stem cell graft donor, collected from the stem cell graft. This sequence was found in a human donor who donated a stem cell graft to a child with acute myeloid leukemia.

The CDR3 DNA sequence: TGTGCCAGCAGACCCAAACAGGGCTACAATCAGCCCCAGCATTTT. This gives the protein CASRPKQGYNQPQHF. The chain uses TRBV6-1 and TRBJ1-5; D may be TRBD1 (6 bases). The CDR3 runs 15 residues. The V end lost 6 bases, the J end lost 3 bases, and 15 bases lay between the germline ends. Germline V lookup: CDR1 MNHNS, CDR2 SASEGT.